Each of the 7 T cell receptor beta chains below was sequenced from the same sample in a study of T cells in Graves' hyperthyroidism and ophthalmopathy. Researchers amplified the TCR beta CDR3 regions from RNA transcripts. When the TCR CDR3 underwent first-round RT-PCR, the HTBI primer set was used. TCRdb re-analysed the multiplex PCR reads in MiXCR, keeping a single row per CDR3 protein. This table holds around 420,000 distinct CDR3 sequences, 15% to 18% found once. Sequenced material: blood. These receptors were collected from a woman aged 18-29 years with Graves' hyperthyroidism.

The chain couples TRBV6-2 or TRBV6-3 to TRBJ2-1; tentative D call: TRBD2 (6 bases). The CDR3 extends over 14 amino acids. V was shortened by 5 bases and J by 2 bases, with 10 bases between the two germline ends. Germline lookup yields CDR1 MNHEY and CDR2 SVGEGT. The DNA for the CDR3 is TGTGCCAGCAGTCCCCGCGGGACCTACAATGAGCAGTTCTTC. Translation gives CASSPRGTYNEQFF.

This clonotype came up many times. Here the CDR3 reads CASRASRLASSTDTQYF. The CDR3, as DNA: TGTGCCAGCAGAGCCAGTCGTCTAGCGTCAAGCACAGATACGCAGTATTTT. This sequence joins TRBV27 and TRBJ2-3; D may be TRBD2 (6 bases). This CDR3 has 17 residues. V was pared by 6 bases and J by 0 bases, with 19 bases between. CDR1 and CDR2 from the germline V gene are MNHEY and SMNVEV (reference sequence).

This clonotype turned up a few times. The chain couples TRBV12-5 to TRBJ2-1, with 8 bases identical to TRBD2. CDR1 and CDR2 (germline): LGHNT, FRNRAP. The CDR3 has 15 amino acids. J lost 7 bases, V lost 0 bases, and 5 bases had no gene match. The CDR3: CASGLVTSGKNEQFF. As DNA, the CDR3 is TGTGCTAGTGGTTTGGTAACTAGCGGAAAGAATGAGCAGTTCTTC.

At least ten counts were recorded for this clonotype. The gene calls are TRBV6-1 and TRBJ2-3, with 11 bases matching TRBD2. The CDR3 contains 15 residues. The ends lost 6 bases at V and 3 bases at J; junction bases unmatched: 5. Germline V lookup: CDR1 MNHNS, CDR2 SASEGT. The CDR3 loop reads CASRRGTSGTDTQYF. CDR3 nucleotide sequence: TGTGCCAGCAGACGAGGGACTAGCGGAACAGATACGCAGTATTTT.

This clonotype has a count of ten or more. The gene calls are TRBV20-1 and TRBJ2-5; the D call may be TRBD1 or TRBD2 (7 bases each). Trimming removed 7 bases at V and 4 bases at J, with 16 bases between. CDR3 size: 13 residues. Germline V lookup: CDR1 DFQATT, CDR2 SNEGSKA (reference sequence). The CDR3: CSGRQGGRETQYF. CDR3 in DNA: TGCAGTGGCCGCCAGGGGGGGCGAGAGACCCAGTACTTC.

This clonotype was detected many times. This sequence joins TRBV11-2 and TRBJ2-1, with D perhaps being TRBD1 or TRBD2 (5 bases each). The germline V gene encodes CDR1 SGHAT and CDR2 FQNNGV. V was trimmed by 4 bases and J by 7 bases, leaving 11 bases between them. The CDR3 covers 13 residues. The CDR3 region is CASSSGARNEQFF. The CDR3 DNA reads TGTGCCAGCAGCTCCGGGGCCCGGAATGAGCAGTTCTTC.

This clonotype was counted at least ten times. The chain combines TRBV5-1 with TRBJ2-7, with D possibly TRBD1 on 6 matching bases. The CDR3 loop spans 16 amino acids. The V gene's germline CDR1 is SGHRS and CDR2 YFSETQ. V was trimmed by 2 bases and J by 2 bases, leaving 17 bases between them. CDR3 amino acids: CASSLDPGTLTYEQYF. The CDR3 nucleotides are TGCGCCAGCAGCTTAGACCCCGGGACACTAACCTACGAGCAGTACTTC.